One and the same sample provided the 24 T cell receptor beta chains below, sequenced in a study of T cells in Graves' hyperthyroidism and ophthalmopathy. From RNA transcripts, TCR beta CDR3 regions were amplified. HTBI primers were used for first-round RT-PCR of the TCR CDR3. TCRdb analysed the multiplex PCR reads with MiXCR anew, one entry per CDR3 protein. The data contain approximately 510,000 distinct CDR3 sequences, less than 25% of them singletons. The sample comprised blood. These receptors were taken from a man between 18 and 35 years old with Graves' hyperthyroidism.

V and J are TRBV27 and TRBJ1-2; 7 nucleotides match TRBD1. The CDR3 spans 14 residues. The germline CDR1 and CDR2 sequences are MNHEY and SMNVEV (reference sequence). The junction had 8 bases not matched to a gene; V was cut back by 3 bases and J by 7 bases. The CDR3 sequence is CASSLSGGGFGYTF. The DNA for the CDR3 is TGTGCCAGCAGTTTGAGTGGAGGGGGCTTTGGCTACACCTTC.

A few counts support this clonotype. This rearrangement joins TRBV20-1 to TRBJ2-5; D may match TRBD1 or TRBD2 (5 bases each). The CDR3 consists of 14 residues. Trimming removed 4 bases at V and 5 bases at J, with 17 bases between. In germline, CDR1 is DFQATT, CDR2 SNEGSKA (reference sequence). The CDR3 sequence: CSAMAGTVGETQYF. For the CDR3, the DNA is TGCAGTGCTATGGCCGGGACCGTAGGGGAGACCCAGTACTTC.

There are many counts of this clonotype. The rearrangement links TRBV18 to TRBJ1-2; 8 bases map to TRBD1. The J segment lost 3 bases and the V segment lost 8 bases, leaving 5 bases of the junction unmatched. The CDR3 runs 13 residues. CDR1 and CDR2 from the germline V gene are KGHSH and LQKENI. For the CDR3, the DNA is TGTGCCAGCAGTCCGGACAGGGACTATGGCTACACCTTC. Translating gives CASSPDRDYGYTF.

This clonotype was detected many times. The V call is TRBV28, the J call TRBJ1-5; D gene ambiguous. There are 14 residues in the CDR3. CDR1 is MDHEN, CDR2 SYDVKM, per germline. V was cut by 10 bases and J by 0 bases, with 13 bases left in between. The CDR3 is CATCGPPSNQPQHF. CDR3 DNA sequence: TGTGCCACCTGTGGGCCTCCTAGCAATCAGCCCCAGCATTTT.

The chain links TRBV6-1 to TRBJ1-1, with a possible D match to TRBD1 (6 bases). The V end lost 10 bases, the J end lost 0 bases, and 12 bases lay between the germline ends. This CDR3 has 13 amino acids. In germline, CDR1 is MNHNS, CDR2 SASEGT. The CDR3 spells CATSGAMNTEAFF. The CDR3 coding sequence is TGTGCCACCTCGGGGGCAATGAACACTGAAGCTTTCTTT.

This clonotype has a count of ten or more. The genes are TRBV6-2 or TRBV6-3 and TRBJ1-2, with D unresolved. The CDR3 runs 13 residues. The germline gives CDR1 MNHEY, CDR2 SVGEGT. V was pared by 2 bases and J by 4 bases, with 8 bases between. CDR3 nucleotides: TGTGCCAGCAGTTACGAGACGGCCTATGGCTACACCTTC. Its protein product is CASSYETAYGYTF.

This clonotype appeared many times. V and J are TRBV28 and TRBJ2-7; 7 bases align to TRBD1. The CDR3 length is 15 residues. Germline V gene sequence: CDR1 MDHEN, CDR2 SYDVKM. After removal of 7 bases from V and 2 bases from J, the junction contained 11 bases not matched to a gene. This CDR3 is CASTPGTATTYEQYF. The CDR3 DNA reads as TGTGCCAGCACTCCCGGGACAGCGACGACCTACGAGCAGTACTTC.

This clonotype was detected a few times. The chain joins TRBV6-1 to TRBJ2-7; maybe TRBD1 (5 bases). Germline lookup yields CDR1 MNHNS and CDR2 SASEGT. Deletions cut 6 bases from V and 3 bases from J, with 12 bases between. The CDR3 loop spans 13 amino acids. As DNA, the CDR3 is TGTGCCAGCAGGCCGACAGTCTACTACGAGCAGTACTTC. Its protein is CASRPTVYYEQYF.

This clonotype appeared many times. The chain recombines TRBV7-9 with TRBJ2-2; tentative D call: TRBD2 (6 bases). Germline V gene sequence: CDR1 SEHNR, CDR2 FQNEAQ (reference sequence). The length of the CDR3 is 12 residues. The CDR3 protein is CTPEGNTGELFF. The DNA of the CDR3 is TGTACCCCGGAGGGGAACACCGGGGAGCTGTTTTTT.

This chain joins TRBV5-1 and TRBJ2-7; D could derive from TRBD1 or TRBD2 (7 bases each). The CDR3 loop spans 15 amino acids. Germline CDR1 and CDR2: SGHRS and YFSETQ. Trimming took 2 bases from V and 0 from J, leaving 12 bases between them. CDR3 in DNA: TGCGCCAGCAGCTTCAGGGGGGGCCCCTCCTACGAGCAGTACTTC. Translating it yields CASSFRGGPSYEQYF.

The rearrangement joins TRBV12-3 or TRBV12-4 to TRBJ1-1; 8 bases align to TRBD1. The CDR3 runs 13 residues. The V and J ends lost 4 bases and 6 bases, in that order; junction bases with no gene match: 4. The CDR3 sequence: CASSWTGIPEAFF. CDR3 bases: TGTGCCAGCAGTTGGACAGGGATCCCTGAAGCTTTCTTT.

The table lists this clonotype with a few counts. This sequence joins TRBV6-1 and TRBJ1-4; 9 nucleotides align to TRBD1. V was clipped by 0 bases and J by 6 bases; unmatched bases: 2. In germline, CDR1 is MNHNS, CDR2 SASEGT. CDR3 size: 15 residues. CDR3 coding DNA: TGTGCCAGCAGTGAAGCTGACAGGGGGTATGAAAAACTGTTTTTT. This encodes CASSEADRGYEKLFF.

This clonotype was detected only a few times. The chain links TRBV6-5 to TRBJ2-5, with D perhaps TRBD2 (5 bases). Deletions cut 3 bases from V and 7 bases from J, with 12 bases between. The CDR3 totals 13 residues. Germline V gives CDR1 MNHEY, CDR2 SVGAGI. CDR3: CASSYGSRGTQYF. CDR3 DNA: TGTGCCAGCAGTTATGGCAGTCGGGGGACCCAGTACTTC.

In this sample, this clonotype turned up a few times. V gene TRBV4-1 combines with J gene TRBJ1-2; D gene ambiguous. The CDR3 extends over 14 amino acids. V was cut by 0 bases and J by 5 bases, with 10 bases left in between. Germline loops: CDR1 MGHRA, CDR2 YSYEKL. The CDR3 DNA is TGCGCCAGCAGCCAAGAAGGGAGATCTTATGGCTACACCTTC. Translating it yields CASSQEGRSYGYTF.

There are a few counts of this clonotype. This CDR3 reads CASSQVGRGTPLHF. DNA for the CDR3: TGCGCCAGCAGCCAAGTTGGGAGGGGCACACCCCTCCACTTT. The chain is built from TRBV4-1 and TRBJ1-6, with TRBD1 as a possible D gene (5 bases). Trimming cost V 1 base and J 11 bases, with 12 bases left between them. The CDR3 consists of 14 residues. Germline values: CDR1 MGHRA, CDR2 YSYEKL.

This sequence joins TRBV30 and TRBJ1-2; 8 bases map to TRBD1. The junction had 5 bases not matched to a gene; V was cut back by 3 bases and J by 8 bases. Germline V CDR1 and CDR2: GTSNPN, SVGIG (reference sequence). This CDR3 comprises 12 residues. The CDR3 protein is CAWSRGPGGYTF. The CDR3 bases are TGTGCCTGGAGCAGGGGGCCAGGGGGCTACACCTTC.

At least ten counts were recorded for this clonotype. CDR3 coding DNA: TGTGCCAGCAGTTTACATCTCGTTGATCTCTGGGGTGAGCAGTACTTC. This sequence encodes CASSLHLVDLWGEQYF. The genes are TRBV28 and TRBJ2-7, with D uncertain. Trimming pared 2 bases from V and 7 bases from J, leaving 21 bases between. In germline, CDR1 is MDHEN, CDR2 SYDVKM. This CDR3 has 16 amino acids.

This clonotype was seen many times. This chain connects TRBV10-3 to TRBJ2-7; possibly TRBD1 for D (6 bases). Germline loops: CDR1 ENHRY, CDR2 SYGVKD. The V end lost 8 bases, the J end lost 2 bases, and 19 bases lay between the germline ends. The length of the CDR3 is 15 residues. The CDR3 sequence is CAIGDVQGIAYEQYF. For the CDR3, the DNA is TGTGCCATCGGCGACGTTCAGGGGATTGCCTACGAGCAGTACTTC.

This clonotype was observed many times. This sequence joins TRBV27 and TRBJ1-2; a weak D match, TRBD1 (5 bases). Germline values: CDR1 MNHEY, CDR2 SMNVEV (reference sequence). The CDR3 runs to 13 residues. V shed 6 bases and J shed 3 bases, with 11 bases lying between them. The chain's CDR3 is CASRGGEDYGYTF. As DNA, the CDR3 is TGTGCCAGCAGGGGGGGAGAGGACTATGGCTACACCTTC.

J is TRBJ2-7 and V is TRBV2; D tentatively reads TRBD1 or TRBD2 (5 bases each). Germline V gene sequence: CDR1 SNHLY, CDR2 FYNNEI. Between the trimmed V and J ends, which lost 6 bases and 5 bases, there was a span of 26 bases. CDR3 size: 17 residues. The CDR3 reads CASRAVQAEGSPDEQYF. The CDR3 nucleotides read TGTGCCAGCAGGGCCGTACAGGCAGAGGGTTCTCCCGACGAGCAGTACTTC. The full variable domain, rest sourced from reference TRBV2 and TRBJ2-7, is EPEVTQTPSHQVTQMGQEVILRCVPISNHLYFYWYRQILGQKVEFLVSFYNNEISEKSEIFDDQFSVERPDGSNFTLKIRSTKLEDSAMYFCASRAVQAEGSPDEQYFGPGTRLTVT.

A few counts support this clonotype. The germline gene is not matched at one end of the junction; a read error may be the cause. The chain carries TRBV12-3 or TRBV12-4 and TRBJ1-1, with unresolved D. The CDR3 covers 14 residues. The CDR3 nucleotides read TGTGCCAGCAGTCGAGGTCTAAAGTTGACTGATGCTTTCTTT. It specifies CASSRGLKLTDAFF.

The chain combines TRBV7-8 with TRBJ1-2, with TRBD1 identical over 10 bases. Losses at the gene ends were 1 base for V and 6 bases for J; bases not matched to a gene: 11. CDR3 length: 17 residues. The germline CDR1 and CDR2 sequences are SGHVS and FQNEAQ. The CDR3 DNA reads as TGTGCCAGCAGCTTAGACAACGGACAGGGGGTCGCCGATGGCTACACCTTC. It translates to CASSLDNGQGVADGYTF.

The rearrangement joins TRBV6-2 or TRBV6-3 to TRBJ2-5; 10 bases are a match to TRBD2. Germline CDR1 reads MNHEY; CDR2 reads SVGEGT. CDR3 size: 16 residues. The V segment lost 6 bases and the J segment 1 base; nucleotides outside the gene matches: 8. Here the CDR3 reads CASSNSAGGPQETQYF. The CDR3 DNA reads TGTGCCAGCAGCAACTCAGCGGGAGGGCCCCAAGAGACCCAGTACTTC.

This clonotype was picked up many times. The genes are TRBV7-8 and TRBJ2-7; D is ambiguous. Germline V CDR1 and CDR2: SGHVS, FQNEAQ. CDR3 size: 17 residues. Trimming pared 1 base from V and 1 base from J, leaving 17 bases between. CDR3 bases: TGTGCCAGCAGCTTAGATTGGGTTCCCATAGGGTCCTACGAGCAGTACTTC. Translating gives CASSLDWVPIGSYEQYF. The variable domain in full, with the rest retrieved from reference TRBV7-8 and TRBJ2-7, is GAGVSQSPRYKVAKRGQDVALRCDPISGHVSLFWYQQALGQGPEFLTYFQNEAQLDKSGLPSDRFFAERPEGSVSTLKIQRTQQEDSAVYLCASSLDWVPIGSYEQYFGPGTRLTVT.